This T cell receptor beta chain was profiled in a study of radiotherapy plus CTLA-4 blockade in lung cancer. Data came from immunoSEQ multiplex PCR; TCRdb stores just in-frame clones and leaves some out. The repertoire holds around 29,000 clones, around four fifths seen once, with roughly 24% in the top ten. This clone was recorded only once. The CDR3 contains 14 residues. The V and J ends lost 2 bases and 5 bases, in that order; junction bases with no gene match: 0. CDR1 and CDR2 from the germline V gene are SGHNT and YYREEE (reference sequence). The TCR comes from a human donor with non-small cell lung cancer that progressed on radiotherapy plus ipilimumab. This sample comprised peripheral blood, obtained from a patient treated with radiotherapy plus ipilimumab. The chain carries TRBV5-4 and TRBJ1-6, with 8 bases lining up with TRBD1. The CDR3 nucleotides read TGTGCCAGCAGCTTACAGGGGGATAATTCACCCCTCCACTTT. It encodes CASSLQGDNSPLHF.